These T cell receptor beta chains were read from a single sample in a study of response to subunit inactivated influenza vaccine. MiXCR, applied by TCRdb to the RT-PCR reads, yields one record per CDR3 protein. The sample consists of around 750,000 distinct CDR3 sequences, about 20% of them appearing once. Material: PBMCs from blood, obtained 5 days after vaccination. These receptors were collected from a man aged 45-65 years who received an inactivated influenza vaccine. CDR3s include the opening cysteine and the closing phenylalanine or tryptophan. D genes are given only for firm matches. Clone size, where shown, is once, few, many, or a class for clones that have expanded.

cdr3_length	j_call	clone_size	v_call	d_call	cdr3_nt	cdr3_aa
16	TRBJ1-3	few	TRBV12-3/TRBV12-4	.	TGTGCCAGCAGTTTACTGTCCCCGAGCTCTGGAAACACCATATATTTT	CASSLLSPSSGNTIYF
17	TRBJ2-2	.	TRBV6-2/TRBV6-3	TRBD1	TGTGCCAGCAGTTACAAAGGGGGACAGCCCTTCACCGGGGAGCTGTTTTTT	CASSYKGGQPFTGELFF
16	TRBJ2-7	.	TRBV20-1	TRBD2	TGCAGTGCTAGACGAGTCGCGGGGACTAGCGCCTACGAGCAGTACTTC	CSARRVAGTSAYEQYF
13	TRBJ1-3	few	TRBV29-1	.	TGCAGCGTTTCGACTCCTCCTGGAAACACCATATATTTT	CSVSTPPGNTIYF
13	TRBJ1-2	.	TRBV5-4	.	TGTGCCAGCAACAATTATCCTAACTATGGCTACACCTTC	CASNNYPNYGYTF
15	TRBJ2-2	many	TRBV12-3/TRBV12-4	.	TGTGCCAGCAGTCCCCACGGAGGGCTCACCGGGGAGCTGTTTTTT	CASSPHGGLTGELFF
14	TRBJ2-3	.	TRBV29-1	.	TGCAGCGTGGCGGCGCAAACCTACACAGATACGCAGTATTTT	CSVAAQTYTDTQYF
14	TRBJ2-3	.	TRBV5-1	.	TGCGCCAGCAGCTTGCGGGCGCCCTCAGATACGCAGTATTTT	CASSLRAPSDTQYF
17	TRBJ2-1	.	TRBV6-1	.	TGTGCCAGCAACCCGGGGGTTCTGGTCGTGGGGGTACGACGGGATTTCTTC	CASNPGVLVVGVRRDFF
15	TRBJ1-2	.	TRBV12-3/TRBV12-4	.	TGTGCCAGCAGTCCAGTCCGCGGACAGACGGAAGGCTACACCTTC	CASSPVRGQTEGYTF